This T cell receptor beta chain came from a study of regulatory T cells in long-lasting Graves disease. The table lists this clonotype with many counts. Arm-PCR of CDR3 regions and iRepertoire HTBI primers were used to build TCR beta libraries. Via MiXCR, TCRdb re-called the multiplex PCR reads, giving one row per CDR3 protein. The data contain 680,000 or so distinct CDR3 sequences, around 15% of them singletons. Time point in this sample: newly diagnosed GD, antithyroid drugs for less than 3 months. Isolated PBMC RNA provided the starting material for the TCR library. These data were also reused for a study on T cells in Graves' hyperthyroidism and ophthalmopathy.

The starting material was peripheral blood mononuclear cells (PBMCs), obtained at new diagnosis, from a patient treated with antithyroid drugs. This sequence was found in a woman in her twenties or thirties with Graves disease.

The CDR3 spells CASSLQGSVGGGYTF. The CDR3 nucleotides are TGTGCCAGCAGCTTACAAGGGTCTGTTGGAGGGGGCTACACCTTC. The rearrangement uses TRBV11-2 and TRBJ1-2; D is ambiguous. This CDR3 contains 15 residues. Germline V gives CDR1 SGHAT, CDR2 FQNNGV. With 2 bases removed from V and 8 bases from J, the gap between germline ends came to 18 bases.